This T cell receptor beta chain originates from a study of T cell clonality in common variable immunodeficiency. Note on this clone: What it binds is unknown. The sequenced fragment ends 3 residues before the CDR3 boundary, so the rest is inferred from the germline J gene.

Overall study results and limits: Fewer deletions and N-nucleotide insertions were reportedly seen in common variable immunodeficiency TCR beta sequences. Compared with controls, CVID subjects had fewer shared TCRbeta clones.

V lost 8 bases and J lost 0; bases outside the gene matches: 14. Per the germline V gene, CDR1 is SNHLY and CDR2 is FYNNEI. There are 17 residues in the CDR3. Produced via immunoSEQ multiplex PCR; TCRdb's table is partial and in-frame only. Listed for the sample are over 30,000 clones, none seen a single time. Reduced serum IgG, IgA and/or IgM plus specific antibody deficiency defined CVID. The TCR was taken from a human donor with common variable immunodeficiency. The genes are TRBV2 and TRBJ2-3; 7 bases match TRBD2. Sequenced sample: peripheral blood mononuclear cells. The sequenced CDR3 bases are TGTGCCAGCCGACGTCGGGAAAGGGAGGGGAGCACAGATACG. Translated, it gives CASRRREREGSTDT. The full CDR3 reads CASRRREREGSTDTQYF. Based on the CDR3 plus reference TRBV2 and TRBJ2-3, the full variable domain is EPEVTQTPSHQVTQMGQEVILRCVPISNHLYFYWYRQILGQKVEFLVSFYNNEISEKSEIFDDQFSVERPDGSNFTLKIRSTKLEDSAMYFCASRRREREGSTDTQYFGPGTRLTVL.